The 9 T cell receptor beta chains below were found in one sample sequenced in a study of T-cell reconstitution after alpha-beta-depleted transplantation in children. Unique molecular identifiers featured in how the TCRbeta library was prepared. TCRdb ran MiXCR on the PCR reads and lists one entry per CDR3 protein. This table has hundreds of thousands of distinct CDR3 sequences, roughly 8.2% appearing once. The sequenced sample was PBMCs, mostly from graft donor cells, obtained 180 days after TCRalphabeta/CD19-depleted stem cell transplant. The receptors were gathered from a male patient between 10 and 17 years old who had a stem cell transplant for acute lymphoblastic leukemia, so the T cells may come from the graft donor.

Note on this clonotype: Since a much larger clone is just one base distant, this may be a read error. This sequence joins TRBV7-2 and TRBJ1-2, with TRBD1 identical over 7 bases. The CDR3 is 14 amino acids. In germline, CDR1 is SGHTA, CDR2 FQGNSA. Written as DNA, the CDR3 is TGTGCCGGCAGCATGACAGGGTCTAACTATGGCTACACCTTC. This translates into CAGSMTGSNYGYTF.

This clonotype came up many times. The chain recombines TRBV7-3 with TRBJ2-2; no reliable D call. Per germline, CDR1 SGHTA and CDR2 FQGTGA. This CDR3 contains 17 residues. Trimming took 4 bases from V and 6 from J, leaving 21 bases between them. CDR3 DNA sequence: TGTGCCAGCAGCTGGTTATGGCCAGCCCAGGCTTCCGGGGAGCTGTTTTTT. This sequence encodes CASSWLWPAQASGELFF.

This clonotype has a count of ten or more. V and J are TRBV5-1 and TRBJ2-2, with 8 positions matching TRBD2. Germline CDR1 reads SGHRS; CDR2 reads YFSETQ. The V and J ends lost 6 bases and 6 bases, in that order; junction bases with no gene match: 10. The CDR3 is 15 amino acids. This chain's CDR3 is CASNPGGAAAGELFF. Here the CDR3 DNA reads TGCGCCAGCAACCCCGGGGGGGCTGCGGCCGGGGAGCTGTTTTTT.

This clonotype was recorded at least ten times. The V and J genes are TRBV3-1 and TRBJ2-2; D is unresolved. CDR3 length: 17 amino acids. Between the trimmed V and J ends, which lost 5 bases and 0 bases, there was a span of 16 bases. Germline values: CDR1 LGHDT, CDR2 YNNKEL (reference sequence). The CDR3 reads CASSIISLGTNTGELFF. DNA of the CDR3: TGTGCCAGCAGCATTATCTCACTGGGTACGAACACCGGGGAGCTGTTTTTT.

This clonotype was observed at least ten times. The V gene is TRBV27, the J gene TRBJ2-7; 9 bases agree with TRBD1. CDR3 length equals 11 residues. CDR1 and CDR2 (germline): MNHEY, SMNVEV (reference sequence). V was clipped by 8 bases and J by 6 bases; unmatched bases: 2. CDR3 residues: CASVQGAEQYF. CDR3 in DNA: TGTGCCAGCGTACAGGGGGCCGAGCAGTACTTC.

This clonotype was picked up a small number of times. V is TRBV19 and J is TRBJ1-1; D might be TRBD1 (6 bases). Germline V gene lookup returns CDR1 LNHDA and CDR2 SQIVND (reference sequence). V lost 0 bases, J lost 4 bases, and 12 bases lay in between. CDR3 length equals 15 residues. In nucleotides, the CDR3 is TGTGCCAGTAGTATAGAGCCGGGGGCCTTCACTGAAGCTTTCTTT. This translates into CASSIEPGAFTEAFF.

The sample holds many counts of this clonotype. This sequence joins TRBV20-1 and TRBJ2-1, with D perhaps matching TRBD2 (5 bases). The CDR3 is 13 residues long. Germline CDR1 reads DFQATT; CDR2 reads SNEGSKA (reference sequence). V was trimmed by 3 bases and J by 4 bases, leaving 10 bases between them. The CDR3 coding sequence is TGCAGTGCTAGGGTCGGAGGATACAATGAGCAGTTCTTC. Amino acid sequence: CSARVGGYNEQFF.

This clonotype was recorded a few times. As DNA, the CDR3 is TGTGCCAGCACCCCGGGGGCTGGAAACACCATATATTTT. It is translated as CASTPGAGNTIYF. The rearrangement uses TRBV7-9 and TRBJ1-3, with TRBD1 as a possible D gene (5 bases). V lost 7 bases and J 2 bases, leaving 9 bases between the germline ends. Germline values: CDR1 SEHNR, CDR2 FQNEAQ (reference sequence). This CDR3 is built from 13 residues.

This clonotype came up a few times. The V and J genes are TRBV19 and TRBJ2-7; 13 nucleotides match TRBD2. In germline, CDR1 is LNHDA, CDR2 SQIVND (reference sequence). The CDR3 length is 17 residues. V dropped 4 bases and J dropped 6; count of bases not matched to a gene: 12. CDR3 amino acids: CASSTTGTSGATCEQYF. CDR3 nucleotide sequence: TGTGCCAGTAGTACGACCGGGACTAGCGGGGCTACCTGCGAGCAGTACTTC.